The 24 T cell receptor beta chains listed next were all sequenced from one sample in a study of blood T cell repertoires in COVID-19. Some clones are missing from TCRdb's copy, which holds only in-frame ones; the method was immunoSEQ multiplex PCR. This table has roughly 190,000 clones, approximately 79% appearing once. Sample: peripheral blood. Every receptor here comes from a man younger than 40 with active or convalescent COVID-19.

The V call is TRBV7-2, the J call TRBJ1-4; possibly TRBD1 for D (5 bases). CDR3 length: 13 residues. The V gene lost 5 bases and the J gene lost 7 bases, with 11 bases spanning the gap. The germline V gene encodes CDR1 SGHTA and CDR2 FQGNSA. The CDR3 reads CASSRPGGEKLFF. The CDR3 DNA follows: TGTGCCAGCAGCCGACCGGGGGGTGAAAAACTGTTTTTT.

This chain links TRBV3-1 (or the pseudogene TRBV3-2) with TRBJ2-3; TRBD2 agrees at 8 bases. Germline assignment: CDR1 LGHDT and CDR2 YNNKEL (reference sequence). The CDR3 extends over 16 amino acids. With V trimmed by 5 bases and J by 0 bases, 7 bases remained unmatched. This CDR3 reads CASSKTGGGSTDTQYF. In DNA form, the CDR3 reads TGTGCCAGCAGCAAGACCGGGGGGGGGAGCACAGATACGCAGTATTTT.

This clone was picked up one time. The rearrangement uses TRBV28 and TRBJ2-2, with 8 bases lining up with TRBD1. Looked up from germline, CDR1 is MDHEN and CDR2 is SYDVKM. The CDR3 loop spans 17 amino acids. J was trimmed by 0 bases and V by 1 base; bases with no gene match: 4. The CDR3 reads CASSLSGTGPNTGELFF. The CDR3, as DNA: TGTGCCAGCAGTTTATCCGGGACAGGACCGAACACCGGGGAGCTGTTTTTT.

This rearrangement joins TRBV12-3 or TRBV12-4 to TRBJ2-7, with a possible D match to TRBD1 (5 bases). This CDR3 has 13 amino acids. The V gene lost 2 bases and the J gene lost 3 bases, with 8 bases spanning the gap. In DNA, the CDR3 is TGTGCCAGCAGTTTAACCACAGGCTACGAGCAGTACGTC. It codes for CASSLTTGYEQYV.

The chain recombines TRBV6-5 with TRBJ2-6, with D perhaps matching TRBD2 (5 bases). Germline V gives CDR1 MNHEY, CDR2 SVGAGI. The CDR3 sequence is 16 residues long. V lost 1 base to trimming and J lost 2 bases, with 9 bases between them. In DNA, the CDR3 is TGTGCCAGCAGTTACTTCGACGGGGCTGGGGCCAACGTCCTGACTTTC. Translated, it gives CASSYFDGAGANVLTF.

The chain recombines TRBV12-3 or TRBV12-4 with TRBJ2-1; a possible D gene is TRBD2 (5 bases). The CDR3 runs 13 residues. V was cut by 10 bases and J by 6 bases, with 16 bases left in between. The CDR3 DNA reads TGTGCCATAACCCCCAGAGGGCCCAATGAGCAGTTCTTC. This encodes CAITPRGPNEQFF.

The rearrangement links TRBV18 to TRBJ1-2; D is perhaps TRBD1 (6 bases). V shed 0 bases and J shed 4 bases, with 6 bases lying between them. The CDR3 loop spans 13 amino acids. In germline, CDR1 is KGHSH, CDR2 LQKENI. CDR3 DNA sequence: TGTGCCAGCTCACCACCACAGGGCTATGGCTACACCTTC. Translation gives CASSPPQGYGYTF.

The V gene is TRBV2, the J gene TRBJ1-2; TRBD1 aligns across 9 bases. This CDR3 contains 14 residues. V trimming: 6 bases; J trimming: 5 bases; junction bases outside the gene matches: 7. Per germline, CDR1 SNHLY and CDR2 FYNNEI. The CDR3 loop is CASSDRGIWYGYTF. CDR3 nucleotide sequence: TGTGCCAGCAGCGACAGGGGGATCTGGTATGGCTACACCTTC.

This chain's CDR3 is CASSRTGLLNTEAFF. DNA for the CDR3: TGTGCCAGCAGCCGGACGGGACTCTTGAACACTGAAGCTTTCTTT. The gene calls are TRBV6-5 and TRBJ1-1; a possible D gene is TRBD1 (5 bases). V lost 6 bases and J 0 bases, leaving 14 bases between the germline ends. CDR1 and CDR2 from the germline V gene are MNHEY and SVGAGI. The CDR3 runs to 15 residues.

V gene TRBV5-5 combines with J gene TRBJ2-1, with 12 bases identical to TRBD2. J lost 4 bases, V lost 6 bases, and 14 bases had no gene match. Germline CDR1 and CDR2: SGHKS and YYEKEE (reference sequence). CDR3 length: 18 residues. The CDR3 nucleotides are TGTGCCAGCACCTCCCAGGCCACTAGCGGGGGGAAATACAATGAGCAGTTCTTC. Amino acids: CASTSQATSGGKYNEQFF.

This CDR3 reads CASSFPPGQPQHF. The DNA for the CDR3 is TGTGCCAGCAGTTTCCCGCCGGGTCAGCCCCAGCATTTT. This chain joins TRBV12-3 or TRBV12-4 and TRBJ1-5; D not resolved. V gave up 3 bases and J gave up 6 bases, with 9 bases separating them. CDR3 size: 13 residues.

This chain links TRBV15 with TRBJ1-6, with unresolved D. Trimming took off 1 base at V and 0 bases at J, with 4 bases between the two ends. Germline V gives CDR1 LNHNV, CDR2 YYDKDF (reference sequence). The CDR3 has 15 amino acids. CDR3 DNA sequence: TGTGCCACCAGCAGAGCGCGCTCCTATAATTCACCCCTCCACTTT. The encoded protein is CATSRARSYNSPLHF.

Only one count was recorded for this clone. Written as DNA, the CDR3 is TGTGCCAGCAGCTTAGCGGGGACAGGGCCTATGAACACTGAAGCTTTCTTT. Its translation is CASSLAGTGPMNTEAFF. V and J are TRBV7-2 and TRBJ1-1, with TRBD1 matching 9 bases. Trimming removed 0 bases from V and 0 bases from J; junction bases left unmatched: 5. CDR1 and CDR2 (germline): SGHTA, FQGNSA. This CDR3 has 17 amino acids.

V usage is TRBV5-1 and J usage is TRBJ2-1, with 9 bases aligning to TRBD2. The CDR3 spans 18 residues. Germline V gives CDR1 SGHRS, CDR2 YFSETQ. Losses at the gene ends were 2 bases for V and 5 bases for J; bases not matched to a gene: 14. The CDR3 region is CASSFRVNSGSFNNEQFF. The DNA for the CDR3 is TGCGCCAGCAGCTTCAGGGTAAATAGCGGGAGTTTCAACAATGAGCAGTTCTTC.

This clone was seen once. One end of the junction does not line up with germline, which may come from a read error. The rearrangement joins TRBV3-1 (or the pseudogene TRBV3-2) to TRBJ1-4, with 7 nucleotides matching TRBD1. This CDR3 region has 16 residues. Germline-derived CDR1 and CDR2 are LGHDT and YNNKEL (reference sequence). CDR3 in DNA: TGTGCCGGCAGCCAGGCCGCTACAGGGGTGGGCGAAAAACTGTTTTTT. This translates into CAGSQAATGVGEKLFF.

The chain employs TRBV19 and TRBJ1-5; D gene unclear. The CDR3 covers 15 residues. Trimming pared 3 bases from V and 2 bases from J, leaving 11 bases between. Germline V gene data show CDR1 as LNHDA and CDR2 as SQIVND (reference sequence). The chain's CDR3 is CASSIGRSGNQPQHF. In DNA form, the CDR3 reads TGTGCCAGTAGTATCGGCAGGTCCGGCAATCAGCCCCAGCATTTT.

The chain employs TRBV7-2 and TRBJ2-7; 8 bases align to TRBD2. Trimming at V came to 0 bases and at J to 0 bases, leaving 1 base not matched to a gene. CDR1 is SGHTA, CDR2 FQGNSA, per germline. The CDR3 has 15 amino acids. The CDR3 DNA sequence: TGTGCCAGCAGCTTAGCGAGCGGGAGCTCCTACGAGCAGTACGTC. It specifies CASSLASGSSYEQYV.

This clone turned up a few times. This could be a read error, since a much larger clone is one nucleotide away. The J gene is TRBJ2-7, the V gene TRBV27; 12 bases fit TRBD2. The CDR3 is 15 amino acids. V lost 5 bases and J lost 0; bases outside the gene matches: 2. Per the germline V gene, CDR1 is MNHEY and CDR2 is SMNVEV (reference sequence). CDR3 amino acids: CASSVTSGSSYEQYF. CDR3 bases: TGTGCCAGCAGTGTGACTAGCGGGAGCTCCTACGAGCAGTACTTC.

The V gene is TRBV30, the J gene TRBJ2-1; TRBD2 matches at 7 bases. Germline loops: CDR1 GTSNPN, CDR2 SVGIG (reference sequence). Trimming cost V 1 base and J 7 bases; bases outside gene matches: 4. This CDR3 has 13 residues. This CDR3 reads CAWSGLAGNEQFF. In DNA, the CDR3 is TGTGCCTGGAGTGGGTTAGCGGGTAATGAGCAGTTCTTC.

The table lists this clone with a count of one. This chain uses TRBV7-9 with TRBJ2-7; 9 bases align to TRBD1. The CDR3 covers 15 residues. CDR1 and CDR2 (germline): SEHNR, FQNEAQ (reference sequence). J gave up 2 bases and V 4 bases, and 6 bases lay outside the gene matches. The CDR3 sequence is CASSYTGTGTYEQYF. In nucleotides, the CDR3 is TGTGCCAGCAGCTATACCGGGACAGGGACCTACGAGCAGTACTTC.

J is TRBJ2-2 and V is TRBV19, with D possibly matching TRBD1 (6 bases). This CDR3 is built from 14 residues. CDR1 LNHDA and CDR2 SQIVND come from the germline V gene (reference sequence). The V gene lost 7 bases and the J gene lost 6 bases, with 15 bases spanning the gap. Here the CDR3 DNA reads TGTGCCAGTAATGTCCAGGGGAGCGCCGGGGAGCTGTTTTTT. It translates to CASNVQGSAGELFF.

V is TRBV25-1 and J is TRBJ2-1; 9 bases line up with TRBD2. Germline CDR1 is MGHDK and CDR2 is SYGVNS. There are 16 residues in the CDR3. V lost 3 bases and J lost 5; bases outside the gene matches: 8. The CDR3 is CASSDIFSGSNNEQFF. The CDR3 DNA reads as TGTGCCAGCAGTGATATTTTTAGCGGGAGTAACAATGAGCAGTTCTTC.

This rearrangement joins TRBV5-4 to TRBJ2-1; D is unresolved. The germline gives CDR1 SGHNT, CDR2 YYREEE (reference sequence). V gave up 0 bases and J gave up 8 bases, with 9 bases separating them. CDR3 size: 13 residues. The CDR3, as DNA: TGTGCCAGCAGCTTGGGCTCCCGGGATGAGCAGTTCTTC. Encoded protein: CASSLGSRDEQFF.

The rearrangement joins TRBV2 to TRBJ2-5, with D perhaps matching TRBD1 (5 bases). The germline CDR1 and CDR2 sequences are SNHLY and FYNNEI. The CDR3 runs to 13 residues. V lost 7 bases to trimming and J lost 5 bases, with 14 bases between them. The CDR3, as DNA: TGTGCCAGCACCCCCGGAGACAGTGAGACCCAGTACTTC. Encoded protein: CASTPGDSETQYF.